These 11 T cell receptor beta chains were all obtained from the same sample, sequenced in a study of somatic mutations in cytotoxic T cells in rheumatoid arthritis. The data were produced by immunoSEQ multiplex PCR, yet TCRdb's version contains in-frame clones alone and is incomplete. The sample holds 20,000 to 25,000 clones, approximately 80% seen once. Material for sequencing was CD8+ T cells sorted from blood. These receptors were collected from an adult with rheumatoid arthritis.

V is TRBV6-5 and J is TRBJ1-2; D unclear. V lost 3 bases, J lost 3 bases, and 8 bases lay in between. The CDR3 has 13 residues. Germline V lookup: CDR1 MNHEY, CDR2 SVGAGI. CDR3 in amino acids: CASSYTPDYGYTF. The CDR3 DNA sequence: TGTGCCAGCAGTTATACGCCCGACTATGGCTACACCTTC.

This sequence joins TRBV4-1 and TRBJ1-6; TRBD1 matches at 11 bases. V trimming: 1 base; J trimming: 11 bases; junction bases outside the gene matches: 10. Germline CDR1 MGHRA, CDR2 YSYEKL. This CDR3 is 17 amino acids long. The CDR3 sequence is CASSQAGGQGAWAPLHF. CDR3 nucleotides: TGCGCCAGCAGCCAAGCTGGCGGACAGGGGGCTTGGGCACCCCTCCACTTT.

The chain uses TRBV4-2 and TRBJ2-2, with 9 nucleotides matching TRBD2. Germline loops: CDR1 LGHNA, CDR2 YNFKEQ. With V trimmed by 1 base and J by 4 bases, 7 bases remained unmatched. The CDR3 sequence is 17 residues long. Here the CDR3 reads CASSQVSRTSATGELFF. CDR3 in DNA: TGTGCCAGCAGCCAAGTTTCTAGGACTAGCGCCACCGGGGAGCTGTTTTTT.

V usage is TRBV5-1 and J usage is TRBJ2-3; 10 bases align to TRBD1. CDR1 is SGHRS and CDR2 is YFSETQ in the germline V gene. J lost 4 bases, V lost 0 bases, and 2 bases had no gene match. CDR3 length: 15 residues. CDR3 sequence (DNA): TGCGCCAGCAGCTTGGGACAGGGGGCCGCAGATACGCAGTATTTT. This translates into CASSLGQGAADTQYF.

This clone was observed once. The chain joins TRBV4-1 to TRBJ2-3, with 7 positions matching TRBD1. Germline CDR1 reads MGHRA; CDR2 reads YSYEKL. This CDR3 has 15 amino acids. The V gene end was trimmed by 3 bases and the J gene end by 0 bases; junction bases not matched to a gene: 3. CDR3 loop: CASSQGTASTDTQYF. CDR3 nucleotides: TGCGCCAGCAGCCAGGGGACAGCGAGCACAGATACGCAGTATTTT.

This clone was counted between two and nine times. This CDR3 reads CASSLARGYEQYF. The DNA of the CDR3 is TGTGCCAGCAGCTTAGCCCGGGGCTACGAGCAGTACTTC. The chain is built from TRBV11-2 and TRBJ2-7; D possibly corresponds to TRBD2 (5 bases). The CDR3 totals 13 residues. V shed 1 base and J shed 3 bases, with 7 bases lying between them. Germline V CDR1 and CDR2: SGHAT, FQNNGV.

The chain recombines TRBV7-8 with TRBJ1-5; 7 nucleotides agree with TRBD1. J lost 1 base, V lost 2 bases, and 14 bases had no gene match. This CDR3 has 19 residues. Looked up from germline, CDR1 is SGHVS and CDR2 is FQNEAQ. The CDR3 reads CASSLLAGGHLGSNQPQHF. CDR3 sequence (DNA): TGTGCCAGCAGCTTACTCGCAGGGGGTCATCTTGGGAGCAATCAGCCCCAGCATTTT.

The CDR3, as DNA: TGCGCCAGCAGCTTGATAGGGTTGGATGAGCAGTTCTTC. Its translation: CASSLIGLDEQFF. This chain links TRBV5-1 with TRBJ2-1, with D uncertain. CDR1 SGHRS and CDR2 YFSETQ come from the germline V gene. V was clipped by 1 base and J by 8 bases, with 10 bases between them. CDR3 length equals 13 residues.

The rearrangement uses TRBV7-9 and TRBJ1-4; D is unclear. CDR3 length equals 14 residues. V lost 1 base and J 8 bases, leaving 11 bases between the germline ends. Germline CDR1 is SEHNR and CDR2 is FQNEAQ (reference sequence). Here the CDR3 reads CASSLGISGEKLFF. The CDR3 DNA follows: TGTGCCAGCAGCTTAGGAATTTCGGGGGAAAAACTGTTTTTT.

J is TRBJ2-2 and V is TRBV15, with 8 bases that match TRBD2. Germline CDR1 LNHNV, CDR2 YYDKDF (reference sequence). This CDR3 comprises 17 residues. After removal of 4 bases from V and 3 bases from J, the junction contained 10 bases not matched to a gene. The CDR3 sequence: CATSNPGGGAHTGELFF. The DNA for the CDR3 is TGTGCCACCAGCAACCCGGGGGGGGGCGCGCACACCGGGGAGCTGTTTTTT.

The chain employs TRBV6-6 and TRBJ2-3; either TRBD1 or TRBD2 may supply D (5 bases each). The CDR3 is 10 amino acids. With 8 bases removed from V and 8 bases from J, the gap between germline ends came to 8 bases. Germline CDR1 is MNHNY and CDR2 is SVGAGI (reference sequence). The CDR3 DNA reads as TGTGCCAGCGGGGGTGGTACGCAGTATTTT. Its protein is CASGGGTQYF.